The clone carrying this T cell receptor beta chain was observed a single time. This entry comes from a study of blood T cell repertoires in COVID-19. Overall study context: The analysed material was cDNA or gDNA that came from T cells, B-cell-depleted T cells, or PBMCs.

This CDR3 comprises 14 residues. In germline, CDR1 is KGHSH, CDR2 LQKENI. V dropped 0 bases and J dropped 7 bases, with 12 bases sitting between them. Per the authors' pipeline: Amplification of reference gene primers was used by the study to estimate nucleated cell counts. Data came from immunoSEQ multiplex PCR; TCRdb stores just in-frame clones and leaves some out. V, J and clone size were drawn from that table, and D and trimming were deduced from the DNA. This sample yields under 60,000 clones, of which about 80% are seen a single time; approximately 8.2% belongs to the top ten. The chain links TRBV18 to TRBJ2-5; D gene unclear. The sequencing sample was made of peripheral blood. The sequence came from a man aged 55-75 years with acute or convalescent COVID-19. The CDR3 DNA follows: TGTGCCAGCTCACCACCGGTGGCGGAACGGACCCAGTACTTC. Amino acid sequence: CASSPPVAERTQYF.